Presented here are 30 T cell receptor beta chains from one specimen sequenced in a study of shared clonotypes between healthy human individuals. Assay: immunoSEQ multiplex PCR; the TCRdb copy retains only in-frame clones and omits some. The table includes 1,400,000 or so clones, around 98.5% detected once. The sample consisted of naive CD4+ T cells sorted from blood. As for subset: CD45RA+ positively selected. The receptors shown here come from a man aged 30 to 39 in good health.

This clone was picked up one time. V usage is TRBV2 and J usage is TRBJ2-7; D call uncertain. The CDR3 is 15 residues long. Germline CDR1 SNHLY, CDR2 FYNNEI. The CDR3: CATNPLIDPSYEQYF. DNA for the CDR3: TGTGCTACCAACCCTCTTATAGACCCATCCTACGAGCAGTACTTC.

The chain combines TRBV9 with TRBJ2-7, with TRBD2 matching 10 bases. The CDR3 has 14 residues. V was clipped by 3 bases and J by 3 bases; unmatched bases: 3. Germline V CDR1 and CDR2: SGDLS, YYNGEE. CDR3 nucleotide sequence: TGTGCCAGCAGCGCGGGACTAGCGCACTACGAGCAGTACTTC. Encoded protein: CASSAGLAHYEQYF.

This clone was observed a single time. The V call is TRBV28, the J call TRBJ1-4, with TRBD1 as a possible D gene (6 bases). The V and J ends lost 2 bases and 5 bases respectively, with 12 bases between them. The germline CDR1 and CDR2 sequences are MDHEN and SYDVKM. The CDR3 length is 15 residues. The CDR3 DNA follows: TGTGCCAGCAGTTTAGCGGTCAGGGGCAATGAAAAACTGTTTTTT. Amino acids: CASSLAVRGNEKLFF.

The chain couples TRBV5-1 to TRBJ2-5, with D uncertain. V shed 5 bases and J shed 7 bases, with 15 bases lying between them. Germline V CDR1 and CDR2: SGHRS, YFSETQ. This CDR3 spans 13 amino acids. CDR3 nucleotide sequence: TGCGCCAGCAGAGCCTCAGAAAGAGGGACCCAGTACTTC. It encodes CASRASERGTQYF. The variable domain in full, with the rest retrieved from reference TRBV5-1 and TRBJ2-5, is KAGVTQTPRYLIKTRGQQVTLSCSPISGHRSVSWYQQTPGQGLQFLFEYFSETQRNKGNFPGRFSGRQFSNSRSEMNVSTLELGDSALYLCASRASERGTQYFGPGTRLLVL.

Notes on this clone: In the same sample, other DNA sequences code for this CDR3. The chain joins TRBV5-1 to TRBJ1-2, with TRBD1 as a possible D gene (6 bases). This CDR3 spans 13 amino acids. Trimming left V 0 bases short and J 5 bases short, with 8 bases between. Per germline, CDR1 SGHRS and CDR2 YFSETQ. The CDR3 reads CASSLEGGYGYTF. In DNA form, the CDR3 reads TGCGCCAGCAGCTTGGAAGGGGGGTATGGCTACACCTTC.

The genes are TRBV14 and TRBJ2-7, with D maybe TRBD1 (6 bases). Trimming removed 6 bases at V and 5 bases at J, with 14 bases between. In germline, CDR1 is SGHDN, CDR2 FVKESK. The length of the CDR3 is 13 residues. In DNA form, the CDR3 reads TGTGCCAGCAGTTACAGGGTCCCCCACGAGCAGTACTTC. Translating it yields CASSYRVPHEQYF.

The chain couples TRBV7-9 to TRBJ1-1; 7 nucleotides agree with TRBD1. The CDR3 covers 15 residues. J lost 5 bases, V lost 5 bases, and 11 bases had no gene match. Germline V CDR1 and CDR2: SEHNR, FQNEAQ (reference sequence). The CDR3 nucleotides are TGTGCCAGCAGCAGGGAGTCAGGGGGATGGACTGAAGCTTTCTTT. It yields the protein CASSRESGGWTEAFF. Looking up the rest from reference TRBV7-9 and TRBJ1-1 gives the full variable domain: DTGVSQNPRHKITKRGQNVTFRCDPISEHNRLYWYRQTLGQGPEFLTYFQNEAQLEKSRLLSDRFSAERPKGSFSTLEIQRTEQGDSAMYLCASSRESGGWTEAFFGQGTRLTVV.

This chain uses TRBV19 with TRBJ2-3; TRBD1 aligns across 9 bases. The length of the CDR3 is 16 residues. Germline V gene data show CDR1 as LNHDA and CDR2 as SQIVND (reference sequence). The junction had 8 bases not matched to a gene; V was cut back by 5 bases and J by 2 bases. CDR3 DNA: TGTGCCAGTAGTCTGCCGGGACAGGGTGTCACAGATACGCAGTATTTT. Translating it yields CASSLPGQGVTDTQYF.

The rearrangement uses TRBV7-9 and TRBJ2-7; D not resolved. Trimming left V 3 bases short and J 5 bases short, with 11 bases between. The germline V gene has CDR1 SEHNR and CDR2 FQNEAQ (reference sequence). The CDR3 is made up of 13 amino acids. The CDR3 here is CASSFESPNEQYF. CDR3 DNA: TGTGCCAGCAGCTTCGAGAGTCCCAACGAGCAGTACTTC.

The chain joins TRBV9 to TRBJ1-4, with a tentative D call TRBD1 (5 bases). The CDR3 sequence is 14 residues long. V gave up 3 bases and J gave up 2 bases, with 8 bases separating them. Germline V gives CDR1 SGDLS, CDR2 YYNGEE. CDR3: CASSAGPTNEKLFF. CDR3 nucleotides: TGTGCCAGCAGCGCGGGACCGACTAATGAAAAACTGTTTTTT.

The chain links TRBV5-6 to TRBJ2-7; 11 bases are shared with TRBD1. The CDR3 runs to 15 residues. Germline CDR1 reads SGHDT; CDR2 reads YYEEEE. V dropped 4 bases and J dropped 6; count of bases not matched to a gene: 9. This CDR3 reads CASSPKGQGGTEQYF. The CDR3, as DNA: TGTGCCAGCAGCCCCAAGGGACAGGGGGGGACCGAGCAGTACTTC. The whole variable domain, filled in from reference TRBV5-6 and TRBJ2-7, reads DAGVTQSPTHLIKTRGQQVTLRCSPKSGHDTVSWYQQALGQGPQFIFQYYEEEERQRGNFPDRFSGHQFPNYSSELNVNALLLGDSALYLCASSPKGQGGTEQYFGPGTRLTVT.

The chain uses TRBV7-3 and TRBJ2-1; 10 bases line up with TRBD2. CDR3 length equals 16 residues. Germline loops: CDR1 SGHTA, CDR2 FQGTGA. J lost 4 bases, V lost 5 bases, and 8 bases had no gene match. The CDR3 region has the DNA TGTGCCAGCAGCGCTTTAGCGGGAGGTTCGTACAATGAGCAGTTCTTC. It yields the protein CASSALAGGSYNEQFF.

V gene TRBV6-5 combines with J gene TRBJ2-3; D could derive from TRBD1 or TRBD2 (6 bases each). This CDR3 comprises 15 residues. V was pared by 6 bases and J by 4 bases, with 17 bases between. Germline values: CDR1 MNHEY, CDR2 SVGAGI. The CDR3 region is CASSRFVGGPDTQYF. In nucleotides, the CDR3 is TGTGCCAGCAGCCGCTTCGTGGGGGGCCCAGATACGCAGTATTTT.

The CDR3 bases are TGTGCCAGCACTAACGGGGCTAACCTTAACGAGCAGTACTTC. Its protein is CASTNGANLNEQYF. V usage is TRBV2 and J usage is TRBJ2-7; D might be TRBD1 or TRBD2, each matching 5 bases. This CDR3 has 14 residues. Germline-derived CDR1 and CDR2 are SNHLY and FYNNEI. Trimming stripped 7 bases from V and 5 bases from J, with 18 bases between. The full variable domain, in which reference TRBV2 and TRBJ2-7 provide the parts outside the CDR3, is EPEVTQTPSHQVTQMGQEVILRCVPISNHLYFYWYRQILGQKVEFLVSFYNNEISEKSEIFDDQFSVERPDGSNFTLKIRSTKLEDSAMYFCASTNGANLNEQYFGPGTRLTVT.

This sequence joins TRBV29-1 and TRBJ1-5; TRBD1 is a possible D gene (6 bases). V dropped 1 base and J dropped 2 bases, with 9 bases sitting between them. The CDR3 sequence is 14 residues long. CDR1 and CDR2 from the germline V gene are SQVTM and ANQGSEA. The CDR3 sequence: CSVEVSGGNQPQHF. In DNA form, the CDR3 reads TGCAGCGTTGAAGTTTCAGGGGGCAATCAGCCCCAGCATTTT.

The CDR3 nucleotides read TGTGCCAGCAGCTTAGTTTCGCAGGTCCCAATCTACGAGCAGTACTTC. Translated: CASSLVSQVPIYEQYF. This chain connects TRBV11-2 to TRBJ2-7; D gene uncertain. V was pared by 1 base and J by 3 bases, with 16 bases between. Germline CDR1 and CDR2: SGHAT and FQNNGV. CDR3 length: 16 amino acids.

As for this clone: This specimen includes other DNA sequences encoding the same CDR3. The chain recombines TRBV20-1 with TRBJ2-1; D is unresolved. V was trimmed by 3 bases and J by 3 bases, leaving 3 bases between them. CDR1 and CDR2 from the germline V gene are DFQATT and SNEGSKA (reference sequence). There are 11 residues in the CDR3. This CDR3 is CSASGYNEQFF. The DNA of the CDR3 is TGCAGTGCTAGCGGCTACAATGAGCAGTTCTTC.

The V call is TRBV7-2, the J call TRBJ2-1, with D unresolved. Deletions cut 5 bases from V and 8 bases from J, with 10 bases between. Germline-derived CDR1 and CDR2 are SGHTA and FQGNSA. The CDR3 spans 12 residues. CDR3 bases: TGTGCCAGCAGCAAGTGGGCGGATGAGCAGTTCTTC. The encoded protein is CASSKWADEQFF.

The chain employs TRBV5-6 and TRBJ2-4, with D tentatively TRBD1 (5 bases). The V end lost 4 bases, the J end lost 1 base, and 12 bases lay between the germline ends. The CDR3 extends over 15 amino acids. The germline V gene has CDR1 SGHDT and CDR2 YYEEEE. This chain's CDR3 is CASSPRASAKNIQYF. The DNA for the CDR3 is TGTGCCAGCAGCCCCAGGGCATCGGCCAAAAACATTCAGTACTTC. Full variable domain (rest looked up from reference TRBV5-6 and TRBJ2-4): DAGVTQSPTHLIKTRGQQVTLRCSPKSGHDTVSWYQQALGQGPQFIFQYYEEEERQRGNFPDRFSGHQFPNYSSELNVNALLLGDSALYLCASSPRASAKNIQYFGAGTRLSVL.

CDR3 protein: CASSLTDYLNTGELFF. Here the CDR3 DNA reads TGCGCCAGCAGCTTGACGGACTACCTTAACACCGGGGAGCTGTTTTTT. The chain recombines TRBV5-1 with TRBJ2-2; D is possibly TRBD2 (6 bases). Germline CDR1 SGHRS, CDR2 YFSETQ. This CDR3 has 16 residues. V shed 1 base and J shed 2 bases, with 12 bases lying between them.

The rearrangement uses TRBV11-2 and TRBJ1-2; D gene uncertain. The CDR3 has 13 residues. Germline V lookup: CDR1 SGHAT, CDR2 FQNNGV. V was shortened by 5 bases and J by 3 bases, with 10 bases between the two germline ends. CDR3 protein: CASSHPWDYGYTF. CDR3 DNA: TGTGCCAGCAGCCACCCGTGGGACTATGGCTACACCTTC.

The chain recombines TRBV18 with TRBJ2-1; TRBD2 matches at 12 bases. The CDR3 loop spans 17 amino acids. Germline loops: CDR1 KGHSH, CDR2 LQKENI. V lost 1 base and J lost 5; bases outside the gene matches: 6. The CDR3 here is CASSPRASGRENNEQFF. DNA of the CDR3: TGTGCCAGCTCACCACGGGCTAGCGGGAGGGAAAACAATGAGCAGTTCTTC.

V and J are TRBV5-4 and TRBJ2-1; 7 bases line up with TRBD2. The CDR3 extends over 17 amino acids. The V gene's germline CDR1 is SGHNT and CDR2 YYREEE (reference sequence). The ends lost 0 bases at V and 6 bases at J; junction bases unmatched: 12. The CDR3 reads CASSLDGSGRAGNEQFF. The CDR3 DNA sequence: TGTGCCAGCAGCTTGGATGGATCAGGGAGGGCAGGCAATGAGCAGTTCTTC.

The rearrangement joins TRBV15 to TRBJ1-1; tentatively, D is TRBD1 (6 bases). CDR1 is LNHNV and CDR2 is YYDKDF in the germline V gene (reference sequence). V was cut by 0 bases and J by 4 bases, with 15 bases left in between. The CDR3 contains 16 residues. CDR3 protein: CATSRDGAGGLTEAFF. For the CDR3, the DNA is TGTGCCACCAGCAGAGATGGCGCGGGGGGGCTCACTGAAGCTTTCTTT.

The rearrangement links TRBV7-9 to TRBJ1-1; D gene ambiguous. Trimming removed 4 bases from V and 10 bases from J, with 16 bases in between. Germline CDR1 SEHNR, CDR2 FQNEAQ (reference sequence). This CDR3 contains 13 residues. In DNA, the CDR3 is TGTGCCAGCAGCTCTAGTCGTGTTGGGGTAGCTTTCTTT. Its translation is CASSSSRVGVAFF.

The J gene is TRBJ2-5, the V gene TRBV7-2; the match to TRBD1 covers 9 bases. Germline V gives CDR1 SGHTA, CDR2 FQGNSA. The CDR3 contains 15 residues. V was clipped by 5 bases and J by 5 bases; unmatched bases: 9. The CDR3 DNA follows: TGTGCCAGCAGCCTACGGACAGGGGAGGGTGAGACCCAGTACTTC. Amino acid sequence: CASSLRTGEGETQYF.

The chain has TRBV7-2 and TRBJ1-3; no definite D call. Trimming cost V 1 base and J 0 bases, with 13 bases left between them. Germline V gives CDR1 SGHTA, CDR2 FQGNSA. CDR3 length equals 17 residues. CDR3 coding DNA: TGTGCCAGCAGCTTAGATCGTCAGTCAGGCTCTGGAAACACCATATATTTT. Its protein product is CASSLDRQSGSGNTIYF. The full variable domain, completed using reference TRBV7-2 and TRBJ1-3, is GAGVSQSPSNKVTEKGKDVELRCDPISGHTALYWYRQSLGQGLEFLIYFQGNSAPDKSGLPSDRFSAERTGGSVSTLTIQRTQQEDSAVYLCASSLDRQSGSGNTIYFGEGSWLTVV.

CDR3 sequence: CATSGTGAGEKLFF. In DNA form, the CDR3 reads TGTGCCACCAGCGGAACAGGGGCCGGGGAAAAACTGTTTTTT. V and J are TRBV15 and TRBJ1-4; 7 nucleotides line up with TRBD1. The CDR3 has 14 amino acids. Germline trimming cut 5 bases from V and 8 bases from J; bases unmatched to any gene: 8. Germline V gives CDR1 LNHNV, CDR2 YYDKDF (reference sequence).

This chain uses TRBV29-1 with TRBJ2-1, with TRBD2 identical over 10 bases. CDR1 is SQVTM, CDR2 ANQGSEA, per germline. The CDR3 runs 12 residues. V dropped 3 bases and J dropped 10; count of bases not matched to a gene: 3. This chain's CDR3 is CSVDLSGREQFF. Written as DNA, the CDR3 is TGCAGCGTTGATCTTAGCGGGAGGGAGCAGTTCTTC.

For the CDR3, the DNA is TGTGCCAGCAGTGAGCAGGGGATTTCGGGCAATCAGCCCCAGCATTTT. Translating it yields CASSEQGISGNQPQHF. The chain is built from TRBV6-1 and TRBJ1-5; a possible D gene is TRBD1 (6 bases). The CDR3 is 16 amino acids. V lost 3 bases, J lost 2 bases, and 14 bases lay in between. Germline V gene sequence: CDR1 MNHNS, CDR2 SASEGT.